A single T cell receptor (beta chain) is shown here with its context. TCRdb itself ran the 5' RACE reads through MiXCR, one entry per CDR3 protein. The sample carries roughly 170,000 distinct CDR3 sequences, 18% recorded once. The V segment lost 3 bases and the J segment 5 bases; nucleotides outside the gene matches: 3. There are 14 residues in the CDR3. Germline CDR1 MNHNS, CDR2 SASEGT. This entry comes from a study of T-cell memory formation after mild COVID-19. The source of this sequence is a man aged 18 to 29 who had mild COVID-19 (a few samples of this study predate the infection). Cell type and time point are not known. What was sequenced was PBMCs or a T cell subset sorted from them (not recorded which). The gene calls are TRBV6-1 and TRBJ2-2; TRBD2 matches at 7 bases. This CDR3 is CASSEPGGTGELFF. DNA for the CDR3: TGTGCCAGCAGTGAGCCCGGGGGGACCGGGGAGCTGTTTTTT.